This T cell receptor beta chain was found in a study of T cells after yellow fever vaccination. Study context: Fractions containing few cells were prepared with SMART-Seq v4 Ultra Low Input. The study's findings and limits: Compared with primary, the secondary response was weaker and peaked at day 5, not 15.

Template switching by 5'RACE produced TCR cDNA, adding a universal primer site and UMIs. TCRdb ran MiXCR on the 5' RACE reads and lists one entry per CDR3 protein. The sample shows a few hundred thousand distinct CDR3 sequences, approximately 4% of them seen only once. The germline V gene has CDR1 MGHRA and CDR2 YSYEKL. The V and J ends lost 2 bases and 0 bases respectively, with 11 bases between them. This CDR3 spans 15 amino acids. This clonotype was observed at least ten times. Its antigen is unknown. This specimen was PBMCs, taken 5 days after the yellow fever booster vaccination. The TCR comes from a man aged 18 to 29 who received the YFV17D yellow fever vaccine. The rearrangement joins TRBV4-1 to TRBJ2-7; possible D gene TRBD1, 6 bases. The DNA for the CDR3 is TGCGCCAGCAGCCAACACAGGGTAGCCTCCTACGAGCAGTACTTC. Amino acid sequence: CASSQHRVASYEQYF.